Listed below are T cell receptor beta chains from one sample, sequenced in a study of regulatory dendritic cells for organ transplantation. Measured with immunoSEQ multiplex PCR; TCRdb has only the in-frame clones, and not every one. Here the sample spans fewer than 40,000 clones, approximately 90% being singletons. The source material was naive CD8+ T cells from blood. These receptors were obtained from a human donor in good health. Both conserved end residues are part of each CDR3. Fields, in order: J gene, V gene, D gene, clone size, CDR3 DNA, CDR3 protein. The D gene is left open where the match is weak. Clone size is given for some rows only: seen once, a few or many times, or a class if the clone is expanded.

TRBJ1-4 | TRBV4-2 | NA | NA | TGTGCCAGCAGCCAAGAACTCGGGGGGATTGAAAAACTGTTTTTT | CASSQELGGIEKLFF
TRBJ2-3 | TRBV27 | NA | NA | TGTGCCAGCAGTTCAGGACCGATTAGCACAGATACGCAGTATTTT | CASSSGPISTDTQYF
TRBJ2-7 | TRBV13 | NA | NA | TGTGCCAGCAGCCAGGGATTTGGTTTCGAGCAGTACTTC | CASSQGFGFEQYF
TRBJ2-3 | TRBV2 | NA | once | TGTGCCAGCAGTTCCACAGCGTTCGGCACAGATACGCAGTATTTT | CASSSTAFGTDTQYF
TRBJ2-7 | TRBV9 | NA | NA | TGTGCCAGCAGCGTCGGGACCGCCTCCTACGAGCAGTACTTC | CASSVGTASYEQYF
TRBJ2-7 | TRBV19 | TRBD2 | NA | TGTGCCAGTAGTATAGACAGACTAGCGGGACGCTACGAGCAGTACTTC | CASSIDRLAGRYEQYF
TRBJ2-1 | TRBV7-9 | NA | once | TGTGCCAGCAGCTTAGCCGGGGGCAGAAAGGATAATTGGGAGTTCTTC | CASSLAGGRKDNWEFF
TRBJ2-1 | TRBV7-2 | NA | NA | TGTGCCAGCAGCTTAGAGGATAGCTCCTACAATGAGCAGTTCTTC | CASSLEDSSYNEQFF
TRBJ2-7 | TRBV13 | TRBD2 | NA | TGTGCCAGCAGGGAGAGCGGGAGGGCCATCGGCGAGCAGTACTTC | CASRESGRAIGEQYF
TRBJ2-5 | TRBV7-9 | TRBD1 | NA | TGTGCCAGCACCATGGACAGGGATCAAGAGACCCAGTACTTC | CASTMDRDQETQYF
TRBJ2-7 | TRBV15 | TRBD1 | NA | TGTGCCGTCGGGACAGGGAGCTCCTACGAGCAGTACTTC | CAVGTGSSYEQYF
TRBJ2-7 | TRBV4-3 | NA | NA | TGCGCCAGCAGCCAGTATGGGGACGAAGGCTCCTACGAGCAGTACTTC | CASSQYGDEGSYEQYF
TRBJ1-2 | TRBV6-1 | TRBD1 | NA | TGTGCCAGCAGTGGTAGCCAATCTGGACAGGCGAATCGCTACACCTTC | CASSGSQSGQANRYTF
TRBJ2-1 | TRBV4-3 | NA | NA | TGCGCCAGCAGCCGACTCACTGGTAGCGGACATGAGCAGTTCTTC | CASSRLTGSGHEQFF
TRBJ2-1 | TRBV28 | NA | NA | TGTGCCAGCAGTTACACGGGACTTCCCTACAATGAGCAGTTCTTC | CASSYTGLPYNEQFF
TRBJ2-1 | TRBV4-3 | NA | NA | TGCGCCAGCAGCCAAGATATCCTAGCCTACAATGAGCAGTTCTTC | CASSQDILAYNEQFF
TRBJ2-1 | TRBV6-5 | NA | NA | TGTGCCAGCAGTTACACGGACTCCCCCTACAATGAGCAGTTCTTC | CASSYTDSPYNEQFF
TRBJ2-7 | TRBV7-9 | NA | NA | TGTGCCAGCAGCTTAGCCCAGCTCCTATCCTACGAGCAGTACTTC | CASSLAQLLSYEQYF
TRBJ2-1 | TRBV7-3 | NA | once | TGTGCCAGCAGCTTAGAGGGCGGGTGGAGGGATGAGCAGTTCTTC | CASSLEGGWRDEQFF
TRBJ1-1 | TRBV19 | TRBD1 | NA | TGTGCCAGTAGTGTCCGGGACAGTGGCACTGAAGCTTTCTTT | CASSVRDSGTEAFF
TRBJ2-5 | TRBV7-3 | NA | NA | TGTGCCAGCAGCTTAAACAGTTACCAAGAGACCCAGTACTTC | CASSLNSYQETQYF
TRBJ2-3 | TRBV7-3 | NA | NA | TGTGCCAGCAGCCCAGAGGCAGATACGCAGTATTTT | CASSPEADTQYF
TRBJ1-1 | TRBV7-8 | NA | NA | TGTGCCAGCAGCTTAGGGGCGGGGTTCCCGATGAACACTGAAGCTTTCTTT | CASSLGAGFPMNTEAFF
TRBJ1-2 | TRBV27 | NA | NA | TGTGCCAGCAGTCAAGATCAGCGGGCTAACTATGGCTACACCTTC | CASSQDQRANYGYTF
TRBJ2-2 | TRBV29-1 | NA | NA | TGCAGCGTTGCCGGGGGTGCGGGGAACACCGGGGAGCTGTTTTTT | CSVAGGAGNTGELFF
TRBJ2-3 | TRBV27 | NA | NA | TGTGCCAGCAGTGAGTGGATCACAGATACGCAGTATTTT | CASSEWITDTQYF
TRBJ1-2 | TRBV4-3 | NA | NA | TGCGCCAGCAGCCAAGATACGGGGGCTGGTGGCTACACCTTC | CASSQDTGAGGYTF
TRBJ2-3 | TRBV29-1 | NA | NA | TGCAGCGTCGCCTTGGCCCCGGGGACAATGAGCACAGATACGCAGTATTTT | CSVALAPGTMSTDTQYF
TRBJ1-1 | TRBV19 | TRBD1 | NA | TGTGCCAGTAGTATCAACAGGGGGGTTGAAGCTTTCTTT | CASSINRGVEAFF
TRBJ1-4 | TRBV5-1 | NA | NA | TGCGCCAGCAGCTTTTCCGTAACTGGAGGGCGAAATGAAAAACTGTTTTTT | CASSFSVTGGRNEKLFF
TRBJ1-5 | TRBV9 | NA | NA | TGTGCCAGCAGCTCTGACAGGCCAAGCAATCAGCCCCAGCATTTT | CASSSDRPSNQPQHF